A selection of T cell receptor beta chains follows, all from one sample in a study of cytomegalovirus exposure and HLA in healthy donors. Produced via immunoSEQ multiplex PCR; TCRdb's table is partial and in-frame only. Found here are under 150,000 clones, about four fifths of them singletons; the top ten hold more than 1.4%. Sequences were obtained from PBMCs. All receptors come from a woman in her twenties or thirties in good health and CMV-seronegative. CDR3s include the opening cysteine and the closing phenylalanine or tryptophan. A D gene is named only where the DNA matches it firmly. Part of the rows lack a size; the others show once, few, many or a class for expanded clones.

D,size,J,V,DNA,CDR3
NA,NA,TRBJ2-3,TRBV5-1,TGCGCCAGCAGCCCCTCAGGTGGCACAGATACGCAGTATTTT,CASSPSGGTDTQYF
NA,NA,TRBJ1-2,TRBV18,TGTGCCAGCTCACCACCTACGGGGGACGGCTACACCTTC,CASSPPTGDGYTF
TRBD2,NA,TRBJ2-3,TRBV5-4,TGTGCCAGCAGCTTGGATGGGGTCGGCGGGGGGGCAGCAGATACGCAGTATTTT,CASSLDGVGGGAADTQYF
TRBD1,few,TRBJ2-7,TRBV2,TGTGCCAGCAGTGAACGACAGGGGGCCTACGAGCAGTACTTC,CASSERQGAYEQYF
NA,once,TRBJ2-7,TRBV19,TGTGCCAGTAGGCCGACAGGAGCCTACGAGCAGTACTTC,CASRPTGAYEQYF
TRBD1,NA,TRBJ2-1,TRBV2,TGTGCCAGGGGGACAGACTACAATGAGCAGTTCTTC,CARGTDYNEQFF
NA,NA,TRBJ1-2,TRBV5-1,TGCGCCAGCAGCTTGGCCGCTGGGGGCAAAGGCTACACCTTC,CASSLAAGGKGYTF
TRBD1,NA,TRBJ2-7,TRBV2,TGTGCCAGCAGTGGGGGGACAGGGTGGTACGAGCAGTACTTC,CASSGGTGWYEQYF
NA,NA,TRBJ1-2,TRBV27,TGTGCCAGCAGTTCTAATGGGGGGAACTATGGCTACACCTTC,CASSSNGGNYGYTF
NA,NA,TRBJ1-5,TRBV19,TGTGCCAGTAGTATAGGCCTCCGGAGGCCTCCTCGGCCCCAGCATTTT,CASSIGLRRPPRPQHF
NA,few,TRBJ2-7,TRBV27,TGTGCCAGCAGTTCCACCCGCCGGGGGGCTAACTCCTACGAGCAGTACTTC,CASSSTRRGANSYEQYF